The next 14 T cell receptor beta chains were all read from a single sample in a study of human T cells and chemical hapten exposure. Time point of the sample: patch test 1, 2 weeks after DPC sensitization. As to treatment: therapeutic diphenylcyclopropenone sensitization with weekly scalp DPC. The template was total RNA from unfractionated whole blood. One entry per CDR3 protein results from TCRdb running MiXCR on the RACE reads. The sample carries 39,000 or so distinct CDR3 sequences, 3% to 4.5% recorded once. The material sequenced was whole blood, taken in connection with sensitization to the hapten diphenylcyclopropenone (DPC). Receptor source: a man in his fifties or sixties with alopecia areata. Some clones in this sample may be carry-over from other donors' samples.

V is TRBV5-1 and J is TRBJ1-4; D ambiguous. The CDR3 loop spans 15 amino acids. Germline assignment: CDR1 SGHRS and CDR2 YFSETQ. Trimming pared 4 bases from V and 0 bases from J, leaving 10 bases between. The DNA for the CDR3 is TGCGCCAGCAGCCCTACCGATGCAACTAATGAAAAACTGTTTTTT. Amino acids: CASSPTDATNEKLFF.

This clonotype showed up just once. This clone may be a read error of a much larger clone one base away. Since no conserved phenylalanine or tryptophan closes the CDR3, a read error is the likely cause. V is TRBV4-3 and J is TRBJ2-3, with a possible D match to TRBD2 (5 bases). The V end was cut by 0 bases, the J end by 6 bases, with 7 bases between. Germline-derived CDR1 and CDR2 are LGHNA and YSLEER. CDR3 length equals 13 residues. The CDR3 spells CASSQDRGDTQYL. Here the CDR3 DNA reads TGCGCCAGCAGCCAAGATCGAGGGGATACGCAGTATTTA.

This clonotype was picked up a small number of times. The chain has TRBV29-1 and TRBJ1-3; 8 positions match TRBD1. V was pared by 4 bases and J by 0 bases, with 5 bases of the junction left unmatched. The CDR3 contains 15 residues. CDR1 and CDR2 (germline): SQVTM, ANQGSEA. The CDR3 is CSVGQGLASGNTIYF. CDR3 in DNA: TGCAGCGTTGGACAGGGGCTAGCCTCTGGAAACACCATATATTTT.

This clonotype was counted ten times or more. The genes are TRBV28 and TRBJ1-4; tentative D call: TRBD1 (6 bases). The CDR3 consists of 14 residues. Trimming took off 8 bases at V and 8 bases at J, with 18 bases between the two ends. Germline lookup yields CDR1 MDHEN and CDR2 SYDVKM. CDR3 sequence (DNA): TGTGCCAGCCAGACAGGAGTCGTTCGGGAAAAACTGTTTTTT. Translating gives CASQTGVVREKLFF.

V gene TRBV19 combines with J gene TRBJ1-5; D is unclear. The CDR3 loop spans 13 amino acids. Germline loops: CDR1 LNHDA, CDR2 SQIVND (reference sequence). Trimming took 5 bases from V and 7 from J, leaving 12 bases between them. CDR3 residues: CASSPSSGQPQHF. The DNA of the CDR3 is TGTGCCAGTAGTCCATCATCAGGACAGCCCCAGCATTTT.

This clonotype showed up many times. The chain is built from TRBV29-1 and TRBJ2-3; D not certain. This CDR3 spans 12 amino acids. Germline V gives CDR1 SQVTM, CDR2 ANQGSEA. Trimming removed 3 bases at V and 1 base at J, with 5 bases between. For the CDR3, the DNA is TGCAGCGTTGATTTGGGCACAGATACGCAGTATTTT. Translating gives CSVDLGTDTQYF.

Relative to its sample, this clonotype is medium-sized. The rearrangement links TRBV6-6 to TRBJ2-7; D may be TRBD1 (6 bases). Trimming removed 8 bases at V and 2 bases at J, with 13 bases between. CDR3 length: 13 residues. From germline, CDR1 is MNHNY and CDR2 SVGAGI (reference sequence). The DNA of the CDR3 is TGTGCCAGCTCCTCGGACAGAGCCTACGAGCAGTACTTC. Translated: CASSSDRAYEQYF.

This chain joins TRBV6-5 and TRBJ1-2, with D hard to call. This CDR3 region has 15 residues. Germline loops: CDR1 MNHEY, CDR2 SVGAGI. Trimming took off 0 bases at V and 1 base at J, with 9 bases between the two ends. The CDR3 spells CASSYSGLLNYGYTF. The CDR3 DNA reads TGTGCCAGCAGTTACTCAGGTCTTCTTAACTATGGCTACACCTTC.

This clonotype was counted many times. This chain uses TRBV3-1 with TRBJ2-2, with D tentatively TRBD1 or TRBD2 (5 bases each). Germline V gene data show CDR1 as LGHDT and CDR2 as YNNKEL (reference sequence). Trimming pared 2 bases from V and 5 bases from J, leaving 9 bases between. The CDR3 sequence is 14 residues long. The CDR3 here is CASSQTWGTGELFF. The CDR3 nucleotides are TGTGCCAGCAGCCAAACCTGGGGGACCGGGGAGCTGTTTTTT.

The J gene is TRBJ2-5, the V gene TRBV4-1, with TRBD2 matching 12 bases. Germline V gives CDR1 MGHRA, CDR2 YSYEKL. V was clipped by 0 bases and J by 4 bases; unmatched bases: 15. This CDR3 is built from 20 residues. The CDR3 DNA follows: TGCGCCAGCAGCCAAGATTTAGGCCTAGCGGGAGGGACTTACGGAGAGACCCAGTACTTC. The encoded protein is CASSQDLGLAGGTYGETQYF.

This clonotype showed up just a few times. The chain has TRBV5-5 and TRBJ1-2, with D unresolved. The CDR3 is 14 amino acids. The V end was cut by 0 bases, the J end by 8 bases, with 14 bases between. Germline-derived CDR1 and CDR2 are SGHKS and YYEKEE (reference sequence). CDR3 amino acids: CASSLEFGGSGYTF. The CDR3 DNA is TGTGCCAGCAGCTTGGAGTTTGGTGGTAGCGGCTACACCTTC.

This clonotype was observed at least ten times. This chain uses TRBV29-1 with TRBJ2-7; 12 positions agree with TRBD2. The CDR3 runs to 15 residues. CDR1 is SQVTM, CDR2 ANQGSEA, per germline. Trimming cost V 6 bases and J 2 bases; bases outside gene matches: 8. The CDR3 protein is CSVGPRLAGAYEQYF. CDR3 DNA: TGCAGCGTGGGACCTAGACTAGCGGGAGCCTACGAGCAGTACTTC.

This clonotype has at least ten counts. The CDR3 DNA reads as TGTGCCAGCAGTTCGACTCCGGTAAGCAATGAGCAGTTCTTC. Translation: CASSSTPVSNEQFF. This chain joins TRBV27 and TRBJ2-1, with unresolved D. Looked up from germline, CDR1 is MNHEY and CDR2 is SMNVEV (reference sequence). The CDR3 loop spans 14 amino acids. Trimming took 4 bases from V and 6 from J, leaving 13 bases between them.

At least ten counts were recorded for this clonotype. The rearrangement links TRBV5-4 to TRBJ2-1; D not resolved. The CDR3 has 15 amino acids. V gave up 1 base and J gave up 4 bases, with 12 bases separating them. Germline V CDR1 and CDR2: SGHNT, YYREEE (reference sequence). The CDR3 region is CASSLPSMGYNEQFF. The DNA of the CDR3 is TGTGCCAGCAGCTTGCCTAGTATGGGGTACAATGAGCAGTTCTTC. Filled out from reference TRBV5-4 and TRBJ2-1, the complete variable domain reads ETGVTQSPTHLIKTRGQQVTLRCSSQSGHNTVSWYQQALGQGPQFIFQYYREEENGRGNFPPRFSGLQFPNYSSELNVNALELDDSALYLCASSLPSMGYNEQFFGPGTRLTVL.